A single sample is the source of the 19 T cell receptor beta chains below, sequenced in a study of T cells after yellow fever vaccination. In TCRdb, the 5' RACE reads were re-called with MiXCR into one record per CDR3 protein. The data hold 450,000 to 650,000 distinct CDR3 sequences, with about a fifth observed a single time. The material sequenced was PBMCs, taken 21 days after the first yellow fever vaccination. Receptor source: a man aged 18 to 29 who received the YFV17D yellow fever vaccine.

The gene calls are TRBV2 and TRBJ2-7; no clear D. Per germline, CDR1 SNHLY and CDR2 FYNNEI. CDR3 size: 15 residues. Between the trimmed V and J ends, which lost 1 base and 6 bases, there was a span of 16 bases. CDR3 amino acids: CASSEGRFSVSEQYV. In DNA, the CDR3 is TGTGCCAGCAGTGAAGGGCGTTTTTCGGTCTCCGAGCAGTACGTC.

This chain connects TRBV20-1 to TRBJ1-1; D remains ambiguous. In germline, CDR1 is DFQATT, CDR2 SNEGSKA (reference sequence). The CDR3 totals 12 residues. Between the trimmed V and J ends, which lost 3 bases and 0 bases, there was a span of 5 bases. In nucleotides, the CDR3 is TGCAGTGCTAGGAAGTTGAACACTGAAGCTTTCTTT. Translating gives CSARKLNTEAFF.

The chain is built from TRBV5-6 and TRBJ2-2, with TRBD1 identical over 9 bases. The germline V gene encodes CDR1 SGHDT and CDR2 YYEEEE. The CDR3 has 16 amino acids. V was pared by 4 bases and J by 5 bases, with 9 bases of the junction left unmatched. CDR3 nucleotides: TGTGCCAGCAGCCCTGGGACAGGGACGTCTACCGGGGAGCTGTTTTTT. Amino acids: CASSPGTGTSTGELFF.

The chain uses TRBV2 and TRBJ2-2; D call uncertain. Per germline, CDR1 SNHLY and CDR2 FYNNEI. The length of the CDR3 is 11 residues. Trimming removed 4 bases at V and 9 bases at J, with 6 bases between. The CDR3 DNA follows: TGTGCCAGCAGTGGGTACCGGGAGCTGTTTTTT. Encoded protein: CASSGYRELFF.

The table lists this clonotype with a few counts. The chain has TRBV5-5 and TRBJ2-7; D is ambiguous. Germline V gene lookup returns CDR1 SGHKS and CDR2 YYEKEE (reference sequence). V lost 0 bases and J 0 bases, leaving 10 bases between the germline ends. This CDR3 comprises 15 residues. For the CDR3, the DNA is TGTGCCAGCAGCTTGGACATTAACCCCTCCTACGAGCAGTACGTC. It encodes CASSLDINPSYEQYV.

This clonotype has ten or more counts. The chain employs TRBV12-3 or TRBV12-4 and TRBJ2-5; D possibly corresponds to TRBD1 (6 bases). Deletions cut 6 bases from V and 3 bases from J, with 11 bases between. The CDR3 extends over 13 amino acids. The DNA for the CDR3 is TGTGCCAGCAGAACAGGGTTCGAAGAGACCCAGTACTTC. Protein: CASRTGFEETQYF.

This clonotype was observed a few times. The rearrangement uses TRBV10-1 and TRBJ2-5; possibly TRBD1 for D (5 bases). V lost 10 bases, J lost 5 bases, and 17 bases lay in between. CDR3 length: 13 residues. Germline V gives CDR1 WNHNN, CDR2 SYGVQD (reference sequence). In DNA form, the CDR3 reads TGCGCCACCAAAGACAGCGCCTCGGAGACCCAGTACTTC. It translates to CATKDSASETQYF.

The CDR3 DNA reads TGTGCCAGCAGCTCCCCAGGGGGGGGGAATTCACCCCTCCACTTT. This codes for CASSSPGGGNSPLHF. The rearrangement uses TRBV7-3 and TRBJ1-6; TRBD1 matches 7 bases. This CDR3 comprises 15 residues. Germline V gene sequence: CDR1 SGHTA, CDR2 FQGTGA. The trim removed 4 bases at V and 7 bases at J, leaving 7 bases unmatched.

V and J are TRBV5-6 and TRBJ1-2; weak D call: TRBD1 (5 bases). Germline CDR1 and CDR2: SGHDT and YYEEEE. Trimming stripped 3 bases from V and 5 bases from J, with 14 bases between. The CDR3 extends over 14 amino acids. This chain's CDR3 is CASSSARGGYGYTF. The DNA of the CDR3 is TGTGCCAGCAGCTCGGCCCGGGGCGGATATGGCTACACCTTC.

The V call is TRBV29-1, the J call TRBJ1-4; tentatively, D is TRBD1 (5 bases). The length of the CDR3 is 11 residues. The germline V gene has CDR1 SQVTM and CDR2 ANQGSEA. Trimming removed 6 bases at V and 8 bases at J, with 10 bases between. CDR3 sequence: CSVAWGEKLFF. As DNA, the CDR3 is TGCAGCGTCGCCTGGGGGGAAAAACTGTTTTTT.

The V gene is TRBV6-5, the J gene TRBJ2-3; a weak D match, TRBD2 (5 bases). Trimming took off 4 bases at V and 3 bases at J, with 20 bases between the two ends. This CDR3 comprises 17 residues. Per the germline V gene, CDR1 is MNHEY and CDR2 is SVGAGI. The CDR3 reads CASSSGFWAFTTDTQYF. CDR3 sequence (DNA): TGTGCCAGCAGTTCGGGATTTTGGGCCTTTACGACAGATACGCAGTATTTT.

The genes are TRBV29-1 and TRBJ2-7, with 10 bases aligning to TRBD1. Looked up from germline, CDR1 is SQVTM and CDR2 is ANQGSEA. With V trimmed by 2 bases and J by 2 bases, 6 bases remained unmatched. The CDR3 is made up of 15 amino acids. The CDR3 bases are TGCAGCGTTGAAACCGGGACAGGGGATACCTACGAGCAGTACTTC. It specifies CSVETGTGDTYEQYF.

A few counts support this clonotype. The rearrangement links TRBV7-3 to TRBJ2-7; D uncertain. The germline CDR1 and CDR2 sequences are SGHTA and FQGTGA. Trimming cost V 5 bases and J 4 bases, with 3 bases left between them. The CDR3 runs 10 residues. CDR3 protein: CASSTYEQYV. CDR3 DNA sequence: TGTGCCAGCAGCACATACGAGCAGTACGTC.

The chain combines TRBV20-1 with TRBJ2-7, with 7 bases matching TRBD1. Germline-derived CDR1 and CDR2 are DFQATT and SNEGSKA (reference sequence). V lost 2 bases and J lost 2; bases outside the gene matches: 6. The CDR3 is 14 amino acids. The CDR3 DNA sequence: TGCAGTGCTAGACCGGACAGGTTGGCCTACGAGCAGTACTTC. The encoded protein is CSARPDRLAYEQYF.

The chain carries TRBV7-3 and TRBJ2-1, with TRBD2 as a possible D gene (6 bases). The germline CDR1 and CDR2 sequences are SGHTA and FQGTGA. CDR3 length: 16 residues. V lost 5 bases and J lost 4, with 18 bases in between. The CDR3 here is CASSPTATRRYNEQFF. CDR3 in DNA: TGTGCCAGCAGCCCAACGGCGACTAGACGGTACAATGAGCAGTTCTTC.

The V call is TRBV21-1, the J call TRBJ2-2; the table's D call, TRBD1, was not checked against the DNA. TRBV21-1 is reported as a pseudogene. The CDR3 extends over 15 amino acids. In DNA form, the CDR3 reads TGTGCCAGCAGAGTAGGGACAGCCAACACCGGGGAGCTGTTTTTT. Translating it yields CASRVGTANTGELFF.

The sample holds a few counts of this clonotype. CDR3 sequence reads: CASSVGLDSNQPQHF. CDR3 DNA: TGTGCCAGCAGCGTAGGGCTTGATAGCAATCAGCCCCAGCATTTT. This sequence joins TRBV9 and TRBJ1-5, with unresolved D. V was pared by 0 bases and J by 0 bases, with 7 bases between. Germline lookup yields CDR1 SGDLS and CDR2 YYNGEE. This CDR3 has 15 residues.

J is TRBJ2-3 and V is TRBV11-2, with TRBD2 matching 14 bases. Germline trimming cut 4 bases from V and 1 base from J; bases unmatched to any gene: 4. Germline lookup yields CDR1 SGHAT and CDR2 FQNNGV. This CDR3 comprises 17 residues. Here the CDR3 DNA reads TGTGCCAGCAGCTCGGGGACTAGCGGGGGACGCACAGATACGCAGTATTTT. It specifies CASSSGTSGGRTDTQYF.

The chain has TRBV12-3 or TRBV12-4 and TRBJ1-5, with a tentative D call TRBD1 (5 bases). V lost 2 bases, J lost 6 bases, and 11 bases lay in between. This CDR3 is built from 14 residues. The CDR3 DNA reads TGTGCCAGCAGTTTACAGGGTCTCGGTCAGCCCCAGCATTTT. This codes for CASSLQGLGQPQHF.